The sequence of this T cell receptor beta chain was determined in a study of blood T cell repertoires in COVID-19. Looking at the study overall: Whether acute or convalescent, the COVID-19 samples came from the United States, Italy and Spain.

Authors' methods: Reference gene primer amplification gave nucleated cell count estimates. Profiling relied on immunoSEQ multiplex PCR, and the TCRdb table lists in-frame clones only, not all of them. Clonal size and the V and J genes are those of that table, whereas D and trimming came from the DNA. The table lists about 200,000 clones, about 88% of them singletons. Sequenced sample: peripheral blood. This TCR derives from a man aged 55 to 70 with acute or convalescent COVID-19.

Here the CDR3 DNA reads TGTGCCAGCAGATCCTTGGACAGAAGTCTGGCTTTCTTT. Residues: CASRSLDRSLAFF. The chain links TRBV12-3 or TRBV12-4 to TRBJ1-1; D might be TRBD1 (6 bases). V was pared by 6 bases and J by 11 bases, with 19 bases between. There are 13 residues in the CDR3.